The next 24 T cell receptor beta chains were all read from a single sample in a study of regulatory T cells in long-lasting Graves disease. Time point here: newly diagnosed GD, antithyroid drugs for less than 3 months. The TCR library used RNA extracted from PBMCs. CDR3-region Arm-PCR and iRepertoire HTBI primers produced the TCR beta libraries. TCRdb ran MiXCR on the multiplex PCR reads and lists one entry per CDR3 protein. The sample has about 360,000 distinct CDR3 sequences; around 15% are singletons. The same sample was also used in a study of T cells in Graves' hyperthyroidism and ophthalmopathy.

The sequenced sample was peripheral blood mononuclear cells (PBMCs), obtained at new diagnosis, from a patient treated with antithyroid drugs. The source is a woman younger than 30 with Graves disease.

This clonotype was recorded many times. This chain connects TRBV28 to TRBJ1-5, with D maybe TRBD1 (5 bases). The CDR3 extends over 18 amino acids. Trimming removed 6 bases at V and 2 bases at J, with 23 bases between. Per germline, CDR1 MDHEN and CDR2 SYDVKM. The CDR3: CASSPFNPKGRGNQPQHF. CDR3 bases: TGTGCCAGCAGCCCGTTTAATCCCAAGGGGCGAGGCAATCAGCCCCAGCATTTT. The variable domain in full, with the rest retrieved from reference TRBV28 and TRBJ1-5, is DVKVTQSSRYLVKRTGEKVFLECVQDMDHENMFWYRQDPGLGLRLIYFSYDVKMKEKGDIPEGYSVSREKKERFSLILESASTNQTSMYLCASSPFNPKGRGNQPQHFGDGTRLSIL.

At least ten counts were recorded for this clonotype. The chain couples TRBV28 to TRBJ2-7; no firm D call. The CDR3 covers 15 residues. CDR1 is MDHEN, CDR2 SYDVKM, per germline. Trimming took 1 base from V and 0 from J, leaving 10 bases between them. This chain's CDR3 is CASSLYQTSSYEQYF. The DNA of the CDR3 is TGTGCCAGCAGTTTATACCAGACCAGCTCCTACGAGCAGTACTTC.

Remarks on this clonotype: Since a much larger clone is just one base distant, this may be a read error. V and J are TRBV6-5 and TRBJ1-4, with no clear D. CDR3 length: 16 residues. CDR1 is MNHEY, CDR2 SVGAGI, per germline. V lost 2 bases, J lost 3 bases, and 13 bases lay in between. CDR3 bases: TGTGCCAGCAGTTACCCGAAAGGGATGGCTAATGAAAAACTGTTTTTT. Amino acid sequence: CASSYPKGMANEKLFF.

The rearrangement joins TRBV13 to TRBJ1-3; D uncertain. Looked up from germline, CDR1 is PRHDT and CDR2 is FYEKMQ (reference sequence). Trimming stripped 4 bases from V and 0 bases from J, with 10 bases between. The CDR3 length is 15 residues. CDR3 loop: CASSSSRSSGNTIYF. DNA of the CDR3: TGTGCCAGCAGCTCCTCGAGATCCTCTGGAAACACCATATATTTT.

The sample holds many counts of this clonotype. The chain links TRBV20-1 to TRBJ1-6; perhaps TRBD1 as D (5 bases). The germline gives CDR1 DFQATT, CDR2 SNEGSKA (reference sequence). This CDR3 contains 13 residues. Trimming cost V 6 bases and J 7 bases, with 13 bases left between them. CDR3 bases: TGCAGTGCAGCCGGGACGGTGAATTCACCCCTCCACTTT. Translated: CSAAGTVNSPLHF.

As to this clonotype: This may stem from a read error, because a much larger clone lies one nucleotide away. Lacking the conserved final phenylalanine or tryptophan, this CDR3 likely reflects a read error. The V call is TRBV12-3 or TRBV12-4, the J call TRBJ1-2; possibly TRBD1 for D (6 bases). This CDR3 is 17 amino acids long. V was trimmed by 5 bases and J by 8 bases, leaving 27 bases between them. The CDR3 nucleotides are TGTGCCAGCAGTGTTGATCTAAGGGGGGGAAGGGGTGGCGGCTACACCCTC. Translating it yields CASSVDLRGGRGGGYTL.

In this sample, this clonotype turned up many times. J is TRBJ1-1 and V is TRBV12-3 or TRBV12-4; unclear D gene. The CDR3 runs 14 residues. The V gene lost 4 bases and the J gene lost 4 bases, with 13 bases spanning the gap. The CDR3 DNA reads as TGTGCCAGCAGTTGGGCAAGCAGGTCCACTGAAGCTTTCTTT. This gives the protein CASSWASRSTEAFF.

This clonotype was detected only a few times. The rearrangement links TRBV28 to TRBJ1-1, with D unclear. Germline lookup yields CDR1 MDHEN and CDR2 SYDVKM. The CDR3 totals 14 residues. V lost 6 bases and J lost 3, with 14 bases in between. The DNA of the CDR3 is TGTGCCAGCAGCACGACGTATCAACACACTGAAGCTTTCTTT. Translation gives CASSTTYQHTEAFF.

This clonotype was counted many times. The rearrangement uses TRBV28 and TRBJ1-1, with D unclear. The ends were cut back, 6 bases at V and 3 bases at J, with 11 bases in the middle. CDR1 MDHEN and CDR2 SYDVKM come from the germline V gene. CDR3 size: 13 residues. The CDR3, as DNA: TGTGCCAGCAGCCCGCCCCGCCACACTGAAGCTTTCTTT. Translating it yields CASSPPRHTEAFF. Full variable domain (remainder filled in from reference TRBV28 and TRBJ1-1): DVKVTQSSRYLVKRTGEKVFLECVQDMDHENMFWYRQDPGLGLRLIYFSYDVKMKEKGDIPEGYSVSREKKERFSLILESASTNQTSMYLCASSPPRHTEAFFGQGTRLTVV.

This clonotype was found many times. The chain links TRBV28 to TRBJ2-2; TRBD1 might be the D (6 bases). Deletions cut 7 bases from V and 1 base from J, with 13 bases between. The CDR3 loop spans 15 amino acids. The germline CDR1 and CDR2 sequences are MDHEN and SYDVKM. Here the CDR3 DNA reads TGTGCCAGCATACCACTACAGGGGAACACCGGGGAGCTGTTTTTT. Translated, it gives CASIPLQGNTGELFF.

With respect to this clonotype: This may be a read error: a much more frequent sequence differs by one nucleotide. This chain joins TRBV11-3 and TRBJ2-1; perhaps TRBD1 as D (6 bases). There are 18 residues in the CDR3. Germline V gives CDR1 SGHNT, CDR2 YENEEA. CDR3 nucleotides: TGTGCCAGCAGCTTAATGTCAGGGGCGCCAGGCTCCTACAGTGAGCAGTTCTTC. Amino acids: CASSLMSGAPGSYSEQFF.

In this sample, this clonotype turned up a few times. The chain has TRBV5-1 and TRBJ1-4; 7 nucleotides align to TRBD1. The CDR3 loop spans 15 amino acids. Germline CDR1 is SGHRS and CDR2 is YFSETQ. J lost 7 bases, V lost 4 bases, and 10 bases had no gene match. In DNA, the CDR3 is TGCGCCAGCAGCAACCAGGGGGGATTTGGTGAAAAACTGTTTTTT. This translates into CASSNQGGFGEKLFF.

A remark on this clonotype: A much larger clone differs from this one at a single base, so this may be a read error. This chain links TRBV6-1 with TRBJ2-1, with unresolved D. V was trimmed by 2 bases and J by 6 bases, leaving 14 bases between them. The CDR3 consists of 15 residues. Germline CDR1 MNHNS, CDR2 SASEGT. The CDR3 here is CASSEPGVGPNEQFF. CDR3 nucleotides: TGTGCCAGCAGTGAACCTGGGGTGGGCCCCAATGAGCAGTTCTTC.

V and J are TRBV5-1 and TRBJ1-4; 7 bases match TRBD1. V lost 0 bases, J lost 4 bases, and 3 bases stayed unmatched. Germline V gene data show CDR1 as SGHRS and CDR2 as YFSETQ. The CDR3 loop spans 15 amino acids. The DNA for the CDR3 is TGCGCCAGCAGCTTGGTAGGGGGCAATAATGAAAAACTGTTTTTT. It translates to CASSLVGGNNEKLFF.

This clonotype has more than one count but fewer than ten. The chain couples TRBV10-3 to TRBJ2-7; D remains unclear. V gave up 6 bases and J gave up 3 bases, with 12 bases separating them. Germline V gives CDR1 ENHRY, CDR2 SYGVKD. The CDR3 sequence is 13 residues long. In DNA, the CDR3 is TGTGCCATCAGGGCCCAAAACAGCTACGAGCAGTACTTC. This translates into CAIRAQNSYEQYF.

The V call is TRBV15, the J call TRBJ2-1, with D perhaps matching TRBD2 (6 bases). Germline-derived CDR1 and CDR2 are LNHNV and YYDKDF (reference sequence). The CDR3 spans 15 residues. V dropped 1 base and J dropped 5 bases, with 12 bases sitting between them. CDR3 amino acids: CATSRARLVDNEQFF. CDR3 DNA sequence: TGTGCCACCAGCAGAGCCCGACTAGTCGACAATGAGCAGTTCTTC.

The sample holds many counts of this clonotype. J is TRBJ1-6 and V is TRBV6-2 or TRBV6-3, with a weak D call TRBD1 (5 bases). There are 13 residues in the CDR3. The V end lost 4 bases, the J end lost 7 bases, and 8 bases lay between the germline ends. Germline V gives CDR1 MNHEY, CDR2 SVGEGT. This CDR3 reads CASSWGENSPLHF. For the CDR3, the DNA is TGTGCCAGCAGTTGGGGCGAGAATTCACCCCTCCACTTT.

Details on this clonotype: This may be a read error: a much more frequent sequence differs by one nucleotide. The rearrangement uses TRBV5-1 and TRBJ2-3, with D unresolved. The CDR3 sequence is 18 residues long. The V gene's germline CDR1 is SGHRS and CDR2 YFSETQ. V was pared by 0 bases and J by 6 bases, with 23 bases between. The CDR3 nucleotides read TGCGCCAGCAGCTTGGGGGTCAAATCCTCACCACAAGCGGATACGCAGTATTTT. Residues: CASSLGVKSSPQADTQYF.

This clonotype was seen many times. The chain carries TRBV11-2 and TRBJ2-7, with 12 nucleotides matching TRBD2. The ends lost 1 base at V and 4 bases at J; junction bases unmatched: 5. In germline, CDR1 is SGHAT, CDR2 FQNNGV. The CDR3 has 16 amino acids. In nucleotides, the CDR3 is TGTGCCAGCAGCTTAGGTCTAGCGGGGGGGGGGTACGAGCAGTACTTC. Its translation is CASSLGLAGGGYEQYF.

Concerning this clonotype itself: Given the absence of the conserved phenylalanine or tryptophan at the CDR3 end, a read error is likely. This chain connects TRBV19 to TRBJ1-1; no reliable D call. V lost 7 bases and J 2 bases, leaving 11 bases between the germline ends. The CDR3 has 13 amino acids. Germline CDR1 is LNHDA and CDR2 is SQIVND (reference sequence). The CDR3 region is CASIYSYNTEAFL. The DNA for the CDR3 is TGTGCCAGTATTTACAGTTATAACACTGAAGCTTTCTTA.

This clonotype was detected many times. The chain is built from TRBV6-2 or TRBV6-3 and TRBJ1-1; D is uncertain. Looked up from germline, CDR1 is MNHEY and CDR2 is SVGEGT. Between the trimmed V and J ends, which lost 6 bases and 0 bases, there was a span of 11 bases. The CDR3 is 14 amino acids. This chain's CDR3 is CASSREMMNTEAFF. CDR3 bases: TGTGCCAGCAGCAGAGAAATGATGAACACTGAAGCTTTCTTT.

This sequence joins TRBV10-3 and TRBJ2-1; 7 positions match TRBD2. Germline V gene lookup returns CDR1 ENHRY and CDR2 SYGVKD. This CDR3 has 15 amino acids. V was clipped by 3 bases and J by 3 bases; unmatched bases: 5. The chain's CDR3 is CAISEYLADYNEQFF. The CDR3 DNA follows: TGTGCCATCAGTGAATATCTAGCGGACTACAATGAGCAGTTCTTC.

This clonotype has at least ten counts. This sequence joins TRBV6-5 and TRBJ1-2; weak D call: TRBD1 (6 bases). Germline V CDR1 and CDR2: MNHEY, SVGAGI. The CDR3 consists of 16 residues. Trimming shortened V by 2 bases and J by 7 bases, and 20 bases separated the two germline ends. The DNA for the CDR3 is TGTGCCAGCAGTTACCTTGCGGGGGGCGCGAGACCTGGCTACACCTTC. It yields the protein CASSYLAGGARPGYTF.

This clonotype was seen many times. CDR3: CATSRDGMSDTQYF. For the CDR3, the DNA is TGTGCCACCAGCAGAGATGGGATGTCAGATACGCAGTATTTT. The genes are TRBV15 and TRBJ2-3, with D hard to call. The V gene lost 0 bases and the J gene lost 4 bases, with 8 bases spanning the gap. The germline V gene has CDR1 LNHNV and CDR2 YYDKDF (reference sequence). The CDR3 is 14 residues long.